Listed below are T cell receptor beta chains from one sample, sequenced in a study of radiotherapy plus CTLA-4 blockade in lung cancer. Some clones are missing from TCRdb's copy, which holds only in-frame ones; the method was immunoSEQ multiplex PCR. This sample yields 26,000 or so clones, of which over 75% are seen a single time; around 7.7% belongs to the top ten. The sample was peripheral blood, taken from a patient treated with radiotherapy plus ipilimumab. Receptors originate from a human donor with non-small cell lung cancer who had stable disease on radiotherapy plus ipilimumab. The CDR3 runs from the conserved cysteine through the conserved F or W. The D gene is left open where the match is weak. Rows give clone size only sometimes, using once, few, many, or a class for an expanded clone.

D: TRBD2; length: 14; V: TRBV7-2; J: TRBJ2-5; size: few; CDR3: CASSLGAGIETQYF; DNA: TGTGCCAGCAGCTTGGGAGCGGGGATTGAGACCCAGTACTTC
D: .; length: 16; V: TRBV9; J: TRBJ2-3; size: once; CDR3: CASSTEGRTRTDTQYF; DNA: TGTGCCAGCAGCACAGAGGGGAGGACGCGCACAGATACGCAGTATTTT
D: .; length: 12; V: TRBV7-2; J: TRBJ2-1; size: .; CDR3: CASSLVRKEQFF; DNA: TGTGCCAGCAGCTTAGTCAGGAAAGAGCAGTTCTTC
D: .; length: 17; V: TRBV19; J: TRBJ1-1; size: few; CDR3: CASSIQGQSFSPTEAFF; DNA: TGTGCCAGTTCCATTCAGGGGCAGAGTTTTTCCCCCACTGAAGCTTTCTTT
D: .; length: 14; V: TRBV6-5; J: TRBJ1-1; size: .; CDR3: CASSYSRGSTEAFF; DNA: TGTGCCAGCAGTTACTCTAGGGGTTCCACTGAAGCTTTCTTT
D: .; length: 15; V: TRBV2; J: TRBJ2-1; size: .; CDR3: CASSEPKPLYNEQFF; DNA: TGTGCCAGCAGTGAACCCAAACCCCTCTACAATGAGCAGTTCTTC
D: .; length: 16; V: TRBV6-4; J: TRBJ1-2; size: .; CDR3: CASSDSKDGPGGGYTF; DNA: TGTGCCAGCAGTGACTCGAAGGACGGGCCAGGCGGCGGCTACACCTTC
D: .; length: 15; V: TRBV5-6; J: TRBJ1-6; size: .; CDR3: CASSSGGVGNSPLHF; DNA: TGTGCCAGCAGCTCGGGCGGTGTGGGAAATTCACCCCTCCACTTT
D: TRBD1; length: 14; V: TRBV7-9; J: TRBJ1-2; size: .; CDR3: CASSLGQGARMITF; DNA: TGTGCCAGCAGTCTCGGACAGGGGGCGCGGATGATCACCTTC
D: .; length: 16; V: TRBV11-2; J: TRBJ1-3; size: .; CDR3: CASSLVLSISGNTIYF; DNA: TGTGCCAGCAGCTTAGTTCTAAGTATATCTGGAAACACCATATATTTT
D: TRBD1; length: 15; V: TRBV27; J: TRBJ1-4; size: .; CDR3: CASSRQGVTNEKLFF; DNA: TGTGCCAGCAGTCGACAGGGGGTAACTAATGAAAAACTGTTTTTT
D: .; length: 12; V: TRBV29-1; J: TRBJ2-1; size: .; CDR3: CSGGGALNEQFF; DNA: TGCAGCGGAGGGGGGGCACTCAATGAGCAGTTCTTC
D: .; length: 14; V: TRBV6-5; J: TRBJ1-5; size: few; CDR3: CASREGGSNQPQHF; DNA: TGTGCCAGCCGAGAGGGCGGCAGCAATCAGCCCCAGCATTTT
D: .; length: 13; V: TRBV9; J: TRBJ2-2; size: few; CDR3: CASSVGGTGELFF; DNA: TGTGCCAGCAGCGTAGGGGGCACCGGGGAGCTGTTTTTT
D: .; length: 16; V: TRBV15; J: TRBJ1-1; size: .; CDR3: CATSRDWTAGYTEAFF; DNA: TGTGCCACCAGCAGAGACTGGACAGCCGGATACACTGAAGCTTTCTTT
D: .; length: 11; V: TRBV20-1; J: TRBJ2-7; size: .; CDR3: CSARDVYEQYF; DNA: TGCAGTGCTAGAGATGTCTACGAGCAGTACTTC
D: TRBD1; length: 17; V: TRBV29-1; J: TRBJ1-2; size: .; CDR3: CSVDREDKGALLYGYTF; DNA: TGCAGCGTCGACCGGGAAGATAAGGGGGCCCTTCTTTATGGCTACACCTTC
D: .; length: 16; V: TRBV27; J: TRBJ2-3; size: .; CDR3: CASSLSGRVNTDTQYF; DNA: TGTGCCAGCAGTTTATCGGGCAGGGTCAACACAGATACGCAGTATTTT
D: .; length: 15; V: TRBV18; J: TRBJ1-2; size: .; CDR3: CASSPPRGDLDGYTF; DNA: TGTGCCAGCTCACCCCCGCGGGGGGATCTGGATGGCTACACCTTC
D: .; length: 19; V: TRBV19; J: TRBJ2-6; size: .; CDR3: CASSFRRTKSQSRANVLTF; DNA: TGTGCCAGTAGTTTCCGGAGGACAAAATCACAAAGTCGGGCCAACGTCCTGACTTTC
D: .; length: 12; V: TRBV21-1; J: TRBJ1-4; size: .; CDR3: CASSKRDEKLFF; DNA: TGTGCCAGCAGCAAAAGGGATGAAAAACTGTTTTTT
D: .; length: 15; V: TRBV5-1; J: TRBJ2-4; size: .; CDR3: CASSFGSPRENIQYF; DNA: TGCGCCAGCAGCTTCGGTTCCCCTAGGGAAAACATTCAGTACTTC
D: .; length: 12; V: TRBV12-5; J: TRBJ1-2; size: .; CDR3: CASGLDYDRNTF; DNA: TGTGCTAGTGGTTTGGACTATGACAGGAACACCTTC
D: .; length: 13; V: TRBV7-2; J: TRBJ2-7; size: .; CDR3: CASRASSSYEQYF; DNA: TGTGCCAGCAGAGCGTCATCCTCCTACGAGCAGTACTTC
D: .; length: 13; V: TRBV7-2; J: TRBJ2-7; size: .; CDR3: CASSPGHIYEQYF; DNA: TGTGCCAGCAGCCCCGGACACATCTACGAGCAGTACTTC
D: .; length: 16; V: TRBV27; J: TRBJ2-3; size: .; CDR3: CASSWGGAPLTDTQYF; DNA: TGTGCCAGCAGTTGGGGGGGGGCACCTTTAACAGATACGCAGTATTTT
D: .; length: 12; V: TRBV5-4; J: TRBJ2-1; size: .; CDR3: CASSDSWNEQFF; DNA: TGTGCCAGCAGCGATTCGTGGAATGAGCAGTTCTTC
D: .; length: 16; V: TRBV27; J: TRBJ2-4; size: .; CDR3: CASGHRSPIAKNIQYF; DNA: TGTGCCAGCGGACACAGGTCCCCTATAGCCAAAAACATTCAGTACTTC
D: .; length: 16; V: TRBV7-6; J: TRBJ1-2; size: .; CDR3: CASSSPGGRGVSGYTF; DNA: TGTGCCAGCAGCTCCCCGGGGGGTAGGGGAGTTAGTGGCTACACCTTC
D: TRBD1; length: 13; V: TRBV18; J: TRBJ1-1; size: .; CDR3: CASSGTAFTEAFF; DNA: TGTGCCAGCTCAGGGACAGCGTTCACTGAAGCTTTCTTT
D: .; length: 13; V: TRBV4-1; J: TRBJ1-2; size: .; CDR3: CASSQGNREGYTF; DNA: TGCGCCAGCAGCCAAGGGAACAGGGAGGGCTACACCTTC
D: TRBD1; length: 15; V: TRBV6-1; J: TRBJ1-1; size: .; CDR3: CASSGRGTANTEAFF; DNA: TGTGCCAGCAGTGGGCGGGGGACAGCGAACACTGAAGCTTTCTTT
D: TRBD1; length: 13; V: TRBV29-1; J: TRBJ2-7; size: once; CDR3: CSVGTGASYEQYF; DNA: TGCAGCGTTGGGACAGGGGCGAGCTACGAGCAGTACTTC
D: TRBD1; length: 14; V: TRBV5-4; J: TRBJ1-4; size: .; CDR3: CASSFQGGRKKLFF; DNA: TGTGCCAGCAGCTTCCAGGGGGGAAGAAAAAAACTGTTTTTT
D: TRBD1; length: 15; V: TRBV5-1; J: TRBJ2-2; size: few; CDR3: CASSSRTGNTGELFF; DNA: TGCGCCAGCAGCTCGCGGACAGGGAACACCGGGGAGCTGTTTTTT
D: TRBD1; length: 15; V: TRBV6-6; J: TRBJ1-5; size: .; CDR3: CASSPGTGGNQPQHF; DNA: TGTGCCAGCAGTCCCGGGACAGGGGGTAATCAGCCCCAGCATTTT
D: TRBD1; length: 15; V: TRBV19; J: TRBJ2-2; size: .; CDR3: CASSPKTGRTGELFF; DNA: TGTGCCAGTAGTCCGAAGACAGGGCGGACCGGGGAGCTGTTTTTT
D: .; length: 15; V: TRBV18; J: TRBJ1-5; size: .; CDR3: CASSPQGKSNQPQHF; DNA: TGTGCCAGCTCACCACAGGGTAAAAGCAATCAGCCCCAGCATTTT
D: .; length: 14; V: TRBV18; J: TRBJ1-6; size: few; CDR3: CASSPQGYNSPLHF; DNA: TGTGCCAGCTCACCACAGGGGTATAATTCACCCCTCCACTTT
D: .; length: 15; V: TRBV7-2; J: TRBJ1-2; size: .; CDR3: CASSSIQPPGNGYTF; DNA: TGTGCCAGCAGCTCCATCCAACCCCCGGGGAACGGCTACACCTTC
D: .; length: 16; V: TRBV5-6; J: TRBJ1-5; size: .; CDR3: CASSSGAGTLNQPQHF; DNA: TGTGCCAGCAGCAGCGGCGCCGGGACACTCAATCAGCCCCAGCATTTT
D: .; length: 16; V: TRBV18; J: TRBJ2-3; size: .; CDR3: CASSPPRAAITDTQYF; DNA: TGTGCCAGCTCACCACCCCGGGCGGCTATAACAGATACGCAGTATTTT
D: .; length: 17; V: TRBV27; J: TRBJ2-6; size: .; CDR3: CASRPGYESPGANVLTF; DNA: TGTGCCAGCAGACCAGGGTATGAAAGCCCTGGGGCCAACGTCCTGACTTTC
D: TRBD1; length: 15; V: TRBV5-1; J: TRBJ1-1; size: few; CDR3: CASSLQGQAFSEAFF; DNA: TGCGCCAGCAGCTTGCAGGGACAGGCATTTTCTGAAGCTTTCTTT
D: .; length: 15; V: TRBV13; J: TRBJ2-1; size: .; CDR3: CASSLGYRVYDEQFF; DNA: TGTGCCAGCAGCTTAGGCTACAGGGTCTACGATGAGCAGTTCTTC
D: .; length: 14; V: TRBV5-4; J: TRBJ1-2; size: .; CDR3: CASTSGTAVYGYTF; DNA: TGTGCCAGCACCTCCGGGACGGCGGTTTATGGCTACACCTTC
D: TRBD1; length: 16; V: TRBV2; J: TRBJ1-5; size: .; CDR3: CASTRDRVGSNQPQHF; DNA: TGTGCCAGCACCCGGGACAGGGTAGGAAGCAATCAGCCCCAGCATTTT
D: .; length: 14; V: TRBV5-6; J: TRBJ1-1; size: .; CDR3: CASSFVGPRTEAFF; DNA: TGTGCCAGCAGCTTTGTTGGACCCCGCACTGAAGCTTTCTTT
D: .; length: 16; V: TRBV7-6; J: TRBJ1-3; size: .; CDR3: CATSLAGRMAGNTIYF; DNA: TGTGCCACCTCTCTGGCGGGAAGGATGGCTGGAAACACCATATATTTT
D: .; length: 14; V: TRBV21-1; J: TRBJ2-3; size: .; CDR3: CASSGRGYTDTQYF; DNA: TGTGCCAGCAGCGGCAGGGGCTACACAGATACGCAGTATTTT
D: .; length: 14; V: TRBV18; J: TRBJ1-1; size: .; CDR3: CASSPKGGDAEAFF; DNA: TGTGCCAGCTCACCAAAGGGTGGTGACGCTGAAGCTTTCTTT
D: .; length: 17; V: TRBV18; J: TRBJ2-2; size: few; CDR3: CASSPRGAGANTGELFF; DNA: TGTGCCAGCTCCCCCCGGGGGGCAGGGGCGAACACCGGGGAGCTGTTTTTT
D: .; length: 15; V: TRBV5-1; J: TRBJ2-3; size: .; CDR3: CASSSGQPSTDTQYF; DNA: TGCGCCAGCAGCTCCGGACAGCCTAGCACAGATACGCAGTATTTT
D: .; length: 14; V: TRBV5-6; J: TRBJ1-6; size: .; CDR3: CASSGVLYNSPLHF; DNA: TGTGCCAGCTCCGGGGTACTTTATAATTCACCCCTCCACTTT
D: .; length: 15; V: TRBV2; J: TRBJ1-5; size: .; CDR3: CASSEAPDSPQPQHF; DNA: TGTGCCAGCAGTGAAGCCCCGGACAGCCCCCAGCCCCAGCATTTT